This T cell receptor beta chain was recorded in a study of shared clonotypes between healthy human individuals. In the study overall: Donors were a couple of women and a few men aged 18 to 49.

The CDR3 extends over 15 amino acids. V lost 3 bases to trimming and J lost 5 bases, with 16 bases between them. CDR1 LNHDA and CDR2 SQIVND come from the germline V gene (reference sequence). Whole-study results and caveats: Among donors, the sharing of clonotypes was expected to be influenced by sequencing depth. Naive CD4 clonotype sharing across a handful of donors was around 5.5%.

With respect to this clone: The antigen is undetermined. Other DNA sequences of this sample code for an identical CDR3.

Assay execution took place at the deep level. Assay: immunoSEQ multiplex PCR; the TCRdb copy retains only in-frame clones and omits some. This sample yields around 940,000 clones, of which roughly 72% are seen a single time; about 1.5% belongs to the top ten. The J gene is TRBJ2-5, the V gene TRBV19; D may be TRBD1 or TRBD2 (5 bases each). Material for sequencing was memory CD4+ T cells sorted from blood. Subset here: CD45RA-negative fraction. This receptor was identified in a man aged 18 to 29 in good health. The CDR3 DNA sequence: TGTGCCAGTAGTATGAACAGGCGGCCGGGGGAGACCCAGTACTTC. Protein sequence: CASSMNRRPGETQYF.